This T cell receptor beta chain was identified in a study of blood T cell repertoires in COVID-19. Whole-study context: Sample material is recorded as cDNA or gDNA derived from T cells, B-cell-depleted T cells, or PBMCs.

Authors' data handling: For nucleated cells, counts were estimated from reference gene primer amplification. Measured with immunoSEQ multiplex PCR; TCRdb has only the in-frame clones, and not every one. The DNA was the basis for D and trimming; V, J and clone size are from that table. The sample has tens of thousands of clones; 84% are singletons. This clone occurred a few times. What was sequenced was peripheral blood. The receptor was isolated from a man between 50 and 59 years old with acute or convalescent COVID-19.

In DNA, the CDR3 is TGTGCCAGCCGGACCCAGGGGGCGAGTACTGAAGCTTTCTTT. Translated, it gives CASRTQGASTEAFF. The rearrangement links TRBV18 to TRBJ1-1; 8 bases agree with TRBD1. This CDR3 region has 14 residues. V dropped 8 bases and J dropped 5; count of bases not matched to a gene: 10. Germline V lookup: CDR1 KGHSH, CDR2 LQKENI. Drawing the rest from reference TRBV18 and TRBJ1-1, the complete variable domain is NAGVMQNPRHLVRRRGQEARLRCSPMKGHSHVYWYRQLPEEGLKFMVYLQKENIIDESGMPKERFSAEFPKEGPSILRIQQVVRGDSAAYFCASRTQGASTEAFFGQGTRLTVV.